The TCR beta chain under discussion was sequenced for a study of T cell responses to AZD1222 COVID-19 vaccine. As for the study in general: Analyses pooled second doses at about 4 or about 12 weeks. Notes on the study in general: Females made up more of the donors, who were largely white British, and clonal diversity may have come out too low. Among vaccine-associated CD4 TCRs, coverage spanned spike, with dominance at 160-218 and 743-854. No day 14 peak samples; only post-peak repertoires were characterized.

With regard to this clone: Its antigen is unknown.

This CDR3 comprises 15 residues. The V gene end was trimmed by 4 bases and the J gene end by 7 bases; junction bases not matched to a gene: 9. Germline V CDR1 and CDR2: SGHRS, YFSETQ. The method was immunoSEQ multiplex PCR; TCRdb's version includes in-frame clones alone and lacks a portion of them. The repertoire holds around 130,000 clones, with 75% to 90% as singletons. The receptor was isolated from an adult in good health. The input for sequencing was peripheral blood, taken on day 0 of AZD1222 vaccination. The V call is TRBV5-1, the J call TRBJ1-4, with TRBD1 matching over 8 bases. The DNA for the CDR3 is TGCGCCAGCAGCCTGGCGACAGGGGCGTCTGAAAAACTGTTTTTT. This translates into CASSLATGASEKLFF.